The 16 T cell receptor beta chains reported below all come from one sample, sequenced in a study of T cells after yellow fever vaccination. TCRdb re-called the 5' RACE reads with MiXCR, one entry per CDR3 protein. The sample records 450,000 to 650,000 distinct CDR3 sequences, roughly 13% being singletons. Material: PBMCs, obtained on the day of the yellow fever booster vaccination. The origin of the receptors is a man between 25 and 39 years old who received the YFV17D yellow fever vaccine.

This clonotype was seen a handful of times. This sequence joins TRBV3-1 and TRBJ1-1, with D possibly being TRBD1 (6 bases). The V end lost 3 bases, the J end lost 0 bases, and 17 bases lay between the germline ends. The CDR3 is 17 residues long. Germline V gene data show CDR1 as LGHDT and CDR2 as YNNKEL (reference sequence). This chain's CDR3 is CASSHKGRGSMNTEAFF. The CDR3 bases are TGTGCCAGCAGCCACAAGGGGAGGGGGTCCATGAACACTGAAGCTTTCTTT.

V usage is TRBV19 and J usage is TRBJ1-4; no clear D. V was pared by 5 bases and J by 4 bases, with 11 bases between. The CDR3 loop spans 14 amino acids. Germline assignment: CDR1 LNHDA and CDR2 SQIVND (reference sequence). CDR3 loop: CASSRTYDNEKLFF. In DNA form, the CDR3 reads TGTGCCAGTAGTCGTACCTACGATAATGAAAAACTGTTTTTT.

This clonotype came up a few times. The J gene is TRBJ2-3, the V gene TRBV11-3; D call uncertain. The CDR3 is 15 amino acids. V was cut by 3 bases and J by 0 bases, with 10 bases left in between. The germline gives CDR1 SGHNT, CDR2 YENEEA. The CDR3 nucleotides read TGTGCCAGCAGCTTTCGACCAACTAGCACAGATACGCAGTATTTT. Protein: CASSFRPTSTDTQYF.

This clonotype was found a few times. The rearrangement joins TRBV6-1 to TRBJ1-1, with no clear D. Germline CDR1 and CDR2: MNHNS and SASEGT. The CDR3 runs 12 residues. V lost 9 bases, J lost 4 bases, and 12 bases lay in between. The chain's CDR3 is CASRPYPTEAFF. CDR3 in DNA: TGTGCCAGTAGACCTTACCCCACTGAAGCTTTCTTT.

This clonotype was picked up a small number of times. The chain is built from TRBV12-3 or TRBV12-4 and TRBJ2-1; D perhaps matches TRBD1 (5 bases). There are 15 residues in the CDR3. V lost 6 bases and J 8 bases, leaving 20 bases between the germline ends. CDR3: CASSKLRGAAHEQFF. In DNA form, the CDR3 reads TGTGCCAGCAGCAAACTAAGGGGCGCAGCTCATGAGCAGTTCTTC.

This clonotype was picked up a small number of times. This sequence joins TRBV11-2 and TRBJ2-5; the D gene is possibly TRBD1 (5 bases). The CDR3 sequence is 13 residues long. Trimming pared 4 bases from V and 0 bases from J, leaving 6 bases between. Germline lookup yields CDR1 SGHAT and CDR2 FQNNGV. The CDR3, as DNA: TGTGCCAGCAGCTCGACAGACCAAGAGACCCAGTACTTC. Translated: CASSSTDQETQYF.

This clonotype was picked up many times. J is TRBJ2-1 and V is TRBV7-2, with 8 bases lining up with TRBD1. Trimming at V came to 5 bases and at J to 4 bases, leaving 10 bases not matched to a gene. The CDR3 covers 16 residues. Per the germline V gene, CDR1 is SGHTA and CDR2 is FQGNSA. This CDR3 reads CASSPSPGQAYNEQFF. The CDR3 DNA sequence: TGTGCCAGCAGCCCCTCCCCGGGACAGGCGTACAATGAGCAGTTCTTC.

The table lists this clonotype with many counts. The chain employs TRBV2 and TRBJ2-1; 8 bases match TRBD2. Germline V gives CDR1 SNHLY, CDR2 FYNNEI. The ends lost 6 bases at V and 4 bases at J; junction bases unmatched: 8. The CDR3 covers 15 residues. The CDR3, as DNA: TGTGCCAGCAGCGAACGGGAGGGCCCTTACAATGAGCAGTTCTTC. The encoded protein is CASSEREGPYNEQFF. The full variable domain, with the rest looked up from reference TRBV2 and TRBJ2-1, is EPEVTQTPSHQVTQMGQEVILRCVPISNHLYFYWYRQILGQKVEFLVSFYNNEISEKSEIFDDQFSVERPDGSNFTLKIRSTKLEDSAMYFCASSEREGPYNEQFFGPGTRLTVL.

The V and J genes are TRBV20-1 and TRBJ1-6; possibly TRBD1 for D (5 bases). Trimming took 3 bases from V and 6 from J, leaving 15 bases between them. Germline CDR1 reads DFQATT; CDR2 reads SNEGSKA (reference sequence). CDR3 length equals 15 residues. CDR3 residues: CSASPTGGSNSPLHF. DNA of the CDR3: TGCAGTGCTAGCCCCACGGGGGGGAGTAATTCACCCCTCCACTTT.

The rearrangement uses TRBV3-1 and TRBJ2-1; D is perhaps TRBD1 or TRBD2 (5 bases each). V was cut by 1 base and J by 15 bases, with 13 bases left in between. CDR3 length: 12 residues. CDR1 is LGHDT, CDR2 YNNKEL, per germline (reference sequence). CDR3 nucleotides: TGTGCCAGCAGCCAAGGGAAGGGTGGGGGGTTCTTC. This codes for CASSQGKGGGFF.

The rearrangement joins TRBV5-4 to TRBJ2-7, with TRBD2 matching 8 bases. The CDR3 runs to 14 residues. The junction had 6 bases not matched to a gene; V was cut back by 1 base and J by 6 bases. CDR1 and CDR2 (germline): SGHNT, YYREEE (reference sequence). CDR3 sequence: CASSLTNGRVEQYF. CDR3 nucleotides: TGTGCCAGCAGCTTGACTAACGGGAGGGTCGAGCAGTACTTC.

The chain joins TRBV11-2 to TRBJ2-1, with a tentative D call TRBD2 (5 bases). Trimming pared 6 bases from V and 1 base from J, leaving 13 bases between. The CDR3 is made up of 15 amino acids. Germline CDR1 is SGHAT and CDR2 is FQNNGV. The CDR3 loop reads CASSWLAVSYNEQFF. The CDR3 DNA sequence: TGTGCCAGCAGTTGGCTAGCAGTTTCCTACAATGAGCAGTTCTTC.

CDR3 region: CASSLQGAVDTQYF. The CDR3, as DNA: TGTGCCAGCAGCTTACAGGGGGCGGTAGATACGCAGTATTTT. The chain couples TRBV7-2 to TRBJ2-3, with 8 bases fitting TRBD1. CDR3 length: 14 residues. V was pared by 2 bases and J by 5 bases, with 3 bases of the junction left unmatched. The germline V gene encodes CDR1 SGHTA and CDR2 FQGNSA.

V gene TRBV20-1 combines with J gene TRBJ2-7; tentative D call: TRBD1 (5 bases). CDR3 length: 12 amino acids. Germline V gene sequence: CDR1 DFQATT, CDR2 SNEGSKA (reference sequence). V lost 5 bases and J 3 bases, leaving 11 bases between the germline ends. CDR3 nucleotides: TGCAGTGCTCCTGACAGAGTCTACGAGCAGTACTTC. Encoded protein: CSAPDRVYEQYF.

Only a few counts were recorded for this clonotype. The chain is built from TRBV3-1 and TRBJ2-3; 7 bases fit TRBD1. The CDR3 runs 16 residues. Losses at the gene ends were 0 bases for V and 1 base for J; bases not matched to a gene: 4. Germline V lookup: CDR1 LGHDT, CDR2 YNNKEL (reference sequence). CDR3 nucleotide sequence: TGTGCCAGCAGCCAAGATACTGGGACAGGCACAGATACGCAGTATTTT. It encodes CASSQDTGTGTDTQYF.

The table lists this clonotype with a count of one. J is TRBJ1-1 and V is TRBV7-2, with a weak D call TRBD1 (5 bases). Germline V gene lookup returns CDR1 SGHTA and CDR2 FQGNSA. The germline V and J ends were trimmed by 2 bases and 8 bases, with 9 bases remaining between them. This CDR3 is 12 amino acids long. The CDR3 region is CASSLHRTEAFF. The CDR3 coding sequence is TGTGCCAGCAGCTTACACAGGACAGAAGCTTTCTTT.